The entry below gives a single TCR beta chain sequence along with its context. At least ten counts were recorded for this clonotype. No cognate antigen has been identified for it. No base-level quality is on record; no much larger clone is a single base apart. The CDR3 contains 13 residues, cysteine and phenylalanine counted. The read is trimmed to its CDR3 DNA, 39 bases read in frame from base 1. V is shortened by 4 bases, J by 1 base, and the region joining them spans 7 bases. CDR1 and CDR2 were assigned from the germline V gene (reference sequence) as LGHDT and YNNKEL. This entry belongs to a study of response to subunit inactivated influenza vaccine (dated by TCRdb to about 2018). For the study in its entirety: The study used deep quantitative T cell receptor repertoire profiling to track responses to a trivalent subunit inactivated influenza vaccine. What the study reported, not specific to this receptor: The authors suggested that each seasonal influenza vaccination may recruit only a limited number of new T cells.

Library preparation was by RT-PCR. The data were produced on an Illumina HiSeq 2500. TCRdb handled the public reads itself, with Q25 trimming in fastp and clone calling in MiXCR, and kept productive beta chains. Rows merge per CDR3 protein into single entries with the most common DNA and genes. In this sample the table shows about 540,000 distinct CDR3 sequences, around 25% of which occur a single time. The top ten clones comprise roughly 2.8% of the sample. The same data also went into a second study, on T cells expressing NK-cell markers. The second study also describes: TCR beta cDNA libraries were prepared using 5'RACE template switching, which introduced a universal primer site and unique molecular identifiers. TCR beta-chain repertoires were profiled in sorted CD3+CD56+NKG2C+, CD3+CD56+NKG2C- and CD3+CD56-NKG2C+ T-cell subsets from eight donors. Among the eight sequenced donors, only one was HCMV-seronegative, while the other seven were HCMV-seropositive. In several experiments an anti-gammadeltaTCR antibody was added to restrict sorting to alphabetaTCR-expressing T cells. In several donors, the dominant CD3+CD56+NKG2C+ clonotypes were found to rank among the top 10 CD8+ clonotypes and to make up 1.0-7.0% of CD8+ T cells. Those dominant clonotypes were again the most abundant among CD3+CD56-NKG2C+ cells in a handful of donors, at roughly 25-65%. Whether the expanded NKG2C-expressing T cell clones were specific for HCMV antigens was left unclear. All eight donors whose samples were sequenced were randomly selected healthy volunteers, three of them men and five women. HCMV serostatus was determined by detecting HCMV-specific IgG in serum with a commercial ELISA kit. Peripheral blood mononuclear cells were isolated from blood by Ficoll density gradient centrifugation. Magnetic immunoseparation with Miltenyi isolation kits was used to isolate CD4+ and CD8+ T cells from PBMC. cDNA synthesis was primed from the TCR beta constant segment and was followed by two successive PCR amplification steps. Libraries were sequenced as 2 x 150 bp reads on Illumina HiSeq 2000/2500, MiSeq or NextSeq. MIGEC handled demultiplexing of the reads and grouping by UMI, while MiTCR was used to assemble and quantify clonotypes. To remove erroneous sequences, TCR cDNA sequences were retained only when supported by two or more reads. Downstream repertoire analysis used the tcR package, and clonotypes were matched across fractions by CDR3 nucleotide sequence plus V segment. VDJmatch was used to annotate antigen specificity against VDJdb, with one amino acid substitution in CDR3 allowed.

In this chain, TRBV3-1 is recombined with TRBJ1-1, and the D gene may be TRBD1, 5 bases matching. Sequences were derived from CD4+ T cells sorted from PBMCs, sampled 12 days after vaccination. This receptor was obtained from a man in his fifties who received an inactivated influenza vaccine. Donor details come from another sample of the same person, matched by shared clones. DNA sequence: TGTGCCAGCAGCCTGGGACGGAACACTGAAGCTTTCTTT. Translated, this gives CASSLGRNTEAFF.